By its share, the clone carrying this T cell receptor (beta chain) is medium-sized. Its antigen is undetermined. These data come from a study of OX40 agonist ivuxolimab in advanced cancers. In the study overall: Patients assigned to dose escalation were diagnosed with hepatocellular carcinoma, melanoma, renal cell or head and neck cancer. Enrollees could have had prior anti-PD-1, anti-PD-L1 or anti-CTLA-4 therapy, which over 35% had received.

Germline V gives CDR1 MNHEY, CDR2 SMNVEV (reference sequence). V lost 1 base, J lost 4 bases, and 10 bases lay in between. This CDR3 has 15 amino acids. The assay was immunoSEQ multiplex PCR, and TCRdb's table has in-frame clones only and misses some. This sample has tens of thousands of clones; around 87% occur once, and the top ten carry approximately 11%. Study findings and constraints: Among T cells, CD8+ cells averaged more expanded clones than CD4+ cells.

The clonotype comes from an adult with an advanced solid tumor such as melanoma, head and neck, liver or kidney cancer. The sample in question was CD4+ or CD8+ T cells sorted from blood, obtained in a trial of the OX40 agonist ivuxolimab. The chain joins TRBV27 to TRBJ2-2; no firm D call. CDR3 coding DNA: TGTGCCAGCAGTTTATACCTGCTGGGCACCGGGGAGCTGTTTTTT. Translated, it gives CASSLYLLGTGELFF.